This record looks at one TCR beta chain sequence and its context. The CDR3 consists of 16 residues. V shed 0 bases and J 1 base; nucleotides not matched to a gene: 2. Germline V gene lookup returns CDR1 LNHDA and CDR2 SQIVND (reference sequence). This record comes from a study of blood T cell repertoires in COVID-19. Some clones are missing from TCRdb's copy, which holds only in-frame ones; the method was immunoSEQ multiplex PCR. The profile shows 150,000 to 200,000 clones, approximately 92% of them singletons. The rearrangement joins TRBV19 to TRBJ1-5; 8 bases fit TRBD1. The origin of this receptor is a woman aged 45 to 65 with acute or convalescent COVID-19. Sequencing was done on a sample of peripheral blood. CDR3 loop: CASSIEGQVSNQPQHF. Here the CDR3 DNA reads TGTGCCAGTAGTATAGAGGGACAGGTAAGCAATCAGCCCCAGCATTTT.